This TCR beta chain came from a study of T cell responses to AZD1222 COVID-19 vaccine. Study-level background: Researchers grouped second doses given at about 4 or about 12 weeks into one pool. Study-level results: With dominance at 160-218 and 743-854, vaccine-associated CD4 TCRs spanned spike. Clonal diversity was possibly underestimated, and the donors were mostly white British, with more females.

The data were produced by immunoSEQ multiplex PCR, yet TCRdb's version contains in-frame clones alone and is incomplete. Here the sample spans some 150,000 clones, about 90% being singletons. The CDR3 contains 13 residues. The V gene's germline CDR1 is MDHEN and CDR2 SYDVKM. Trimming took 2 bases from V and 1 from J, leaving 5 bases between them. In its sample, this clone was seen a few times. Its antigen is unidentified. The specimen comprised peripheral blood, sampled on day 0 of AZD1222 vaccination. This clonotype was sampled from an adult in good health. The chain links TRBV28 to TRBJ1-2; D is ambiguous. Here the CDR3 DNA reads TGTGCCAGCAGTTTAGGGTTTAACTATGGCTACACCTTC. Amino acids: CASSLGFNYGYTF.